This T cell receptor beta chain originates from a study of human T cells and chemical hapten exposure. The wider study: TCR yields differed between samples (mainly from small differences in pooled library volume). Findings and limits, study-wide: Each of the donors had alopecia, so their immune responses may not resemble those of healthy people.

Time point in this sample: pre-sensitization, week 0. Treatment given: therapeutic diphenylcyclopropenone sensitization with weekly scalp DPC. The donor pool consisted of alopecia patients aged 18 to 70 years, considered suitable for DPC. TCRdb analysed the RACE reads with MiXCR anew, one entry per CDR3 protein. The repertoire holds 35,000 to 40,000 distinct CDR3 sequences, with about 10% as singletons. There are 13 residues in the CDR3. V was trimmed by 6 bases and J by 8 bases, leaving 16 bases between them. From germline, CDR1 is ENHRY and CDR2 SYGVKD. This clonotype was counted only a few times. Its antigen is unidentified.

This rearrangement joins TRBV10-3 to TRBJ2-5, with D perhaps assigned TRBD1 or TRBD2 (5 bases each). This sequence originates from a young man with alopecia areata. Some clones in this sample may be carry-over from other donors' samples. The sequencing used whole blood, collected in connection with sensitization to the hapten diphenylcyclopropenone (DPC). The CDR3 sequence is CAISAAPGATQYF. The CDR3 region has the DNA TGTGCCATCAGCGCGGCGCCCGGGGCCACCCAGTACTTC.